The 29 T cell receptor beta chains below were found in one sample sequenced in a study of shared clonotypes between healthy human individuals. Clones were read by immunoSEQ multiplex PCR, and TCRdb kept only the in-frame ones, dropping some. The table lists about 2.2 million clones, 85% to 95% of them singletons. Naive CD8 cells lacked CD45RO, underwent positive selection for CCR7 and left out terminally differentiated effector memory CD45RA+ cells. Sample: naive CD8+ T cells from PBMCs. The origin of the receptors is a man between 18 and 29 years old in good health. Some clones in this sample may be carry-over from other donors' samples.

The chain couples TRBV4-1 to TRBJ1-2; D unclear. The CDR3 covers 14 residues. The ends were cut back, 3 bases at V and 8 bases at J, with 16 bases in the middle. Germline V CDR1 and CDR2: MGHRA, YSYEKL. In DNA form, the CDR3 reads TGCGCCAGCAGCCAGTTTGTGGGGTTGTGGGGCTACACCTTC. This gives the protein CASSQFVGLWGYTF.

This rearrangement joins TRBV27 to TRBJ2-7; 7 bases line up with TRBD2. Germline loops: CDR1 MNHEY, CDR2 SMNVEV (reference sequence). The junction had 4 bases not matched to a gene; V was cut back by 0 bases and J by 2 bases. The CDR3 spans 15 residues. In DNA, the CDR3 is TGTGCCAGCAGTTTATCGCCCCGGGGGGCCTACGAGCAGTACTTC. Translation gives CASSLSPRGAYEQYF.

V usage is TRBV29-1 and J usage is TRBJ1-3, with D perhaps TRBD1 (6 bases). Per germline, CDR1 SQVTM and CDR2 ANQGSEA. V was pared by 7 bases and J by 0 bases, with 13 bases between. This CDR3 region has 14 residues. This CDR3 is CSAWTASSGNTIYF. CDR3 sequence (DNA): TGCAGCGCTTGGACAGCTAGCTCTGGAAACACCATATATTTT.

This chain connects TRBV7-9 to TRBJ2-3; a weak D match, TRBD2 (5 bases). V lost 5 bases and J lost 4, with 22 bases in between. From germline, CDR1 is SEHNR and CDR2 FQNEAQ (reference sequence). This CDR3 is 17 amino acids long. CDR3 residues: CASSQRVSSQWADTQYF. CDR3 sequence (DNA): TGTGCCAGCAGCCAGAGGGTTTCCTCGCAATGGGCAGATACGCAGTATTTT.

The chain combines TRBV28 with TRBJ2-1; 9 nucleotides line up with TRBD2. There are 16 residues in the CDR3. In germline, CDR1 is MDHEN, CDR2 SYDVKM. V lost 5 bases and J lost 8; bases outside the gene matches: 13. The CDR3 sequence: CASSQMLAGRSDEQFF. The CDR3 DNA follows: TGTGCCAGCAGTCAGATGCTAGCGGGGAGGTCCGATGAGCAGTTCTTC.

V usage is TRBV7-9 and J usage is TRBJ1-1; the match to TRBD1 covers 7 bases. Germline CDR1 is SEHNR and CDR2 is FQNEAQ (reference sequence). The CDR3 is 14 amino acids. V lost 1 base to trimming and J lost 8 bases; unmatched junction nucleotides: 7. CDR3 coding DNA: TGTGCCAGCAGCTTAGTTGGTAGGGGGCTGGAAGCTTTCTTT. Translated, it gives CASSLVGRGLEAFF.

The gene calls are TRBV6-6 and TRBJ2-7, with 8 nucleotides matching TRBD1. The CDR3 length is 14 residues. Germline trimming cut 2 bases from V and 5 bases from J; bases unmatched to any gene: 5. Germline V gene sequence: CDR1 MNHNY, CDR2 SVGAGI (reference sequence). CDR3 protein: CASSYVAGGDEQYF. CDR3 bases: TGTGCCAGCAGTTACGTCGCAGGGGGCGACGAGCAGTACTTC.

As for this clone: A read error may produce the germline difference seen at one junction end. V and J are TRBV7-9 and TRBJ2-5; TRBD1 agrees at 10 bases. The CDR3 is 15 amino acids. Looked up from germline, CDR1 is SEHNR and CDR2 is FQNEAQ (reference sequence). CDR3 nucleotides: TGTGCCAGCACCTTAGGTTTTGGGACAGGGGTTGTCCAGTACTTC. Its protein product is CASTLGFGTGVVQYF.

CDR3 nucleotides: TGTGCCATCAGTGGGGACAGGGGCTATGGCTACACCTTC. This codes for CAISGDRGYGYTF. The rearrangement links TRBV10-3 to TRBJ1-2; 10 nucleotides align to TRBD1. The junction had 0 bases not matched to a gene; V was cut back by 4 bases and J by 4 bases. Germline V CDR1 and CDR2: ENHRY, SYGVKD. This CDR3 comprises 13 residues.

On this clone: Germline is not matched at one junction end, which may reflect a read error. Other DNA variants within this sample encode the same CDR3. V is TRBV28 and J is TRBJ1-2; 7 bases are shared with TRBD1. CDR1 is MDHEN, CDR2 SYDVKM, per germline. The CDR3 contains 13 residues. This chain's CDR3 is CASRGDGYYGYTF. CDR3 nucleotides: TGCGCCAGCAGGGGGGACGGCTACTATGGCTACACCTTC.

V usage is TRBV11-2 and J usage is TRBJ2-7; TRBD1 aligns across 10 bases. Trimming at V came to 1 base and at J to 1 base, leaving 4 bases not matched to a gene. CDR3 size: 16 residues. The germline CDR1 and CDR2 sequences are SGHAT and FQNNGV. The CDR3 sequence is CASSLVSGQGSYEQYF. DNA for the CDR3: TGTGCCAGCAGCTTAGTATCGGGACAGGGGTCCTACGAGCAGTACTTC.

Concerning this clone itself: Other DNA sequences in the sample encode the same CDR3. The genes are TRBV27 and TRBJ2-7, with 8 bases aligning to TRBD2. Germline CDR1 is MNHEY and CDR2 is SMNVEV (reference sequence). The CDR3 length is 15 residues. The junction had 5 bases not matched to a gene; V was cut back by 3 bases and J by 1 base. In nucleotides, the CDR3 is TGTGCCAGCAGTTTGAGAACTAGCGGTTCCTACGAGCAGTACTTC. Its translation: CASSLRTSGSYEQYF.

The chain recombines TRBV5-5 with TRBJ1-1; 10 bases fit TRBD1. The V segment lost 9 bases and the J segment 3 bases; nucleotides outside the gene matches: 5. Germline V lookup: CDR1 SGHKS, CDR2 YYEKEE (reference sequence). The CDR3 covers 13 residues. Written as DNA, the CDR3 is TGTGCCACGACAGGGGGCGTGGACACTGAAGCTTTCTTT. It translates to CATTGGVDTEAFF.

The V gene is TRBV11-1, the J gene TRBJ2-1; D call uncertain. Germline lookup yields CDR1 SGHAT and CDR2 FQDESV (reference sequence). Trimming took off 2 bases at V and 8 bases at J, with 13 bases between the two ends. The CDR3 covers 14 residues. Written as DNA, the CDR3 is TGTGCCAGCAGCTTATATCTCCCAGTGGATGAGCAGTTCTTC. Its translation: CASSLYLPVDEQFF.

This chain uses TRBV11-3 with TRBJ2-7; D not certain. V gave up 3 bases and J gave up 6 bases, with 15 bases separating them. CDR1 is SGHNT, CDR2 YENEEA, per germline. This CDR3 has 14 amino acids. CDR3 region: CASSLRDPPGEQYF. CDR3 nucleotide sequence: TGTGCCAGCAGCTTGCGCGATCCACCGGGCGAGCAGTACTTC.

The chain is built from TRBV10-3 and TRBJ2-2; 12 nucleotides align to TRBD2. Germline V gene sequence: CDR1 ENHRY, CDR2 SYGVKD. V was clipped by 2 bases and J by 6 bases; unmatched bases: 7. The CDR3 length is 17 residues. In DNA form, the CDR3 reads TGTGCCATCAGTGAGGGACTAGCGGGACTCGGGGCCGGGGAGCTGTTTTTT. It encodes CAISEGLAGLGAGELFF.

The genes are TRBV7-9 and TRBJ1-5; TRBD1 matches 8 bases. The germline gives CDR1 SEHNR, CDR2 FQNEAQ (reference sequence). There are 12 residues in the CDR3. V shed 8 bases and J 5 bases; nucleotides not matched to a gene: 2. In DNA form, the CDR3 reads TGTGCCAGCGCGGACAGGGATCAGCCCCAGCATTTT. Translating gives CASADRDQPQHF.

The genes are TRBV30 and TRBJ1-2; D not resolved. CDR1 and CDR2 from the germline V gene are GTSNPN and SVGIG (reference sequence). Deletions cut 0 bases from V and 7 bases from J, with 9 bases between. The CDR3 sequence is 12 residues long. This CDR3 reads CAWSVAVGGYTF. The CDR3 nucleotides are TGTGCCTGGAGTGTTGCGGTGGGTGGCTACACCTTC. Together with reference TRBV30 and TRBJ1-2, the CDR3 gives the full variable domain: SQTIHQWPATLVQPVGSPLSLECTVEGTSNPNLYWYRQAAGRGLQLLFYSVGIGQISSEVPQNLSASRPQDRQFILSSKKLLLSDSGFYLCAWSVAVGGYTFGSGTRLTVV.

The V gene is TRBV27, the J gene TRBJ2-2; the match to TRBD1 covers 9 bases. CDR3 size: 19 residues. Trimming removed 3 bases from V and 0 bases from J; junction bases left unmatched: 11. The germline CDR1 and CDR2 sequences are MNHEY and SMNVEV (reference sequence). The CDR3 protein is CASSFLPLGQGSNTGELFF. The DNA of the CDR3 is TGTGCCAGCAGTTTCTTACCCTTGGGACAGGGATCGAACACCGGGGAGCTGTTTTTT.

The J gene is TRBJ2-5, the V gene TRBV6-6, with a possible D match to TRBD1 (6 bases). V shed 3 bases and J shed 5 bases, with 10 bases lying between them. This CDR3 comprises 13 residues. Per the germline V gene, CDR1 is MNHNY and CDR2 is SVGAGI (reference sequence). The CDR3 nucleotides are TGTGCCAGCAGTTATACAGGGCGGGAGACCCAGTACTTC. Its translation is CASSYTGRETQYF.

The chain has TRBV9 and TRBJ2-7, with a tentative D call TRBD2 (6 bases). The V gene's germline CDR1 is SGDLS and CDR2 YYNGEE. Trimming pared 3 bases from V and 3 bases from J, leaving 16 bases between. The length of the CDR3 is 15 residues. The CDR3 coding sequence is TGTGCCAGCAGCGCCGCCGGCGGGGCGCGCTACGAGCAGTACTTC. The encoded protein is CASSAAGGARYEQYF. Together with reference TRBV9 and TRBJ2-7, the CDR3 gives the full variable domain: DSGVTQTPKHLITATGQRVTLRCSPRSGDLSVYWYQQSLDQGLQFLIQYYNGEERAKGNILERFSAQQFPDLHSELNLSSLELGDSALYFCASSAAGGARYEQYFGPGTRLTVT.

The chain has TRBV28 and TRBJ1-5; 7 bases agree with TRBD1. The germline gives CDR1 MDHEN, CDR2 SYDVKM. V was pared by 5 bases and J by 7 bases, with 11 bases of the junction left unmatched. The CDR3 has 15 amino acids. CDR3 residues: CASSPAGDREQPQHF. The CDR3 nucleotides are TGTGCCAGCAGTCCCGCGGGGGACAGAGAGCAGCCCCAGCATTTT.

V gene TRBV14 combines with J gene TRBJ2-7; TRBD1 agrees at 11 bases. CDR1 and CDR2 from the germline V gene are SGHDN and FVKESK. V was pared by 0 bases and J by 3 bases, with 7 bases of the junction left unmatched. The CDR3 consists of 17 residues. For the CDR3, the DNA is TGTGCCAGCAGCCAAGATTCGCCAGGGACAGGGGGCTACGAGCAGTACTTC. It specifies CASSQDSPGTGGYEQYF. Variable domain in full (rest from reference TRBV14 and TRBJ2-7): EAGVTQFPSHSVIEKGQTVTLRCDPISGHDNLYWYRRVMGKEIKFLLHFVKESKQDESGMPNNRFLAERTGGTYSTLKVQPAELEDSGVYFCASSQDSPGTGGYEQYFGPGTRLTVT.

This sequence joins TRBV7-9 and TRBJ2-1; 13 nucleotides match TRBD2. V gave up 4 bases and J gave up 8 bases; unmatched junction bases: 8. The CDR3 is made up of 16 amino acids. Germline CDR1 and CDR2: SEHNR and FQNEAQ (reference sequence). CDR3 nucleotides: TGTGCCAGCAGCTCCACTAGCGGGAGGGCCCGCGATGAGCAGTTCTTC. Residues: CASSSTSGRARDEQFF.

The chain carries TRBV27 and TRBJ1-2; D gene uncertain. The germline V gene encodes CDR1 MNHEY and CDR2 SMNVEV (reference sequence). Trimming took off 2 bases at V and 3 bases at J, with 10 bases between the two ends. The CDR3 is 14 amino acids. The CDR3 nucleotides are TGTGCCAGCAGTTTACGAGGCGGGGACTATGGCTACACCTTC. Translation gives CASSLRGGDYGYTF.

The chain carries TRBV11-2 and TRBJ1-3; TRBD1 might be the D (5 bases). Germline V CDR1 and CDR2: SGHAT, FQNNGV. The CDR3 totals 15 residues. Trimming pared 0 bases from V and 2 bases from J, leaving 8 bases between. The CDR3: CASSLDWGAGNTIYF. CDR3 DNA: TGTGCCAGCAGCTTAGACTGGGGCGCTGGAAACACCATATATTTT.

The J gene is TRBJ2-7, the V gene TRBV4-1; the match to TRBD2 covers 10 bases. The CDR3 loop spans 21 amino acids. Germline V gives CDR1 MGHRA, CDR2 YSYEKL. The V and J ends lost 0 bases and 4 bases, in that order; junction bases with no gene match: 21. The CDR3 here is CASSQDLLGLALRPLPYEQYF. CDR3 bases: TGCGCCAGCAGCCAAGATCTTCTGGGACTAGCGTTGCGGCCACTTCCGTACGAGCAGTACTTC.

V is TRBV7-8 and J is TRBJ2-1; 7 positions match TRBD2. The CDR3 runs 15 residues. With 5 bases clipped from V and 2 bases from J, the junction kept 6 bases outside the gene matches. Germline assignment: CDR1 SGHVS and CDR2 FQNEAQ. CDR3 residues: CASSPRLAAYNEQFF. DNA of the CDR3: TGTGCCAGCAGCCCCCGACTAGCTGCCTACAATGAGCAGTTCTTC.

The chain couples TRBV14 to TRBJ2-7; D remains unclear. This CDR3 spans 13 amino acids. The germline V and J ends were trimmed by 4 bases and 1 base, with 8 bases remaining between them. Germline CDR1 reads SGHDN; CDR2 reads FVKESK. CDR3 coding DNA: TGTGCCAGCAGCCTTCCCCAATCCTACGAGCAGTACTTC. Encoded protein: CASSLPQSYEQYF.